This TCR beta chain appears in the sequencing data of a study of technical replicates of blood from several donors. The CDR3 is 13 amino acids. Germline assignment: CDR1 MDHEN and CDR2 SYDVKM. V gave up 1 base and J gave up 4 bases; unmatched junction bases: 0. TCRdb's copy holds only in-frame clones and misses some; the assay was immunoSEQ multiplex PCR. The table has about 81,000 clones, 95% to 97% seen once. Sequencing was done on a sample of T cells isolated from PBMCs. The chain employs TRBV28 and TRBJ1-2, with TRBD1 matching over 7 bases. The TCR was taken from a human donor in good health. This chain's CDR3 is CASSLSGGYGYTF. CDR3 DNA: TGTGCCAGCAGTTTATCAGGGGGCTATGGCTACACCTTC.